Each of the 27 T cell receptor beta chains below was sequenced from the same sample in a study of T cell responses to AZD1222 COVID-19 vaccine (dated by TCRdb to about 2021). What the time point label conveys for this sample: about 28 days (+/-7) after the second vaccine dose. Library preparation was by the immunoSEQ multiplex PCR assay. TCRdb carries this immuneACCESS record with in-frame sequences only. Its versions omit some clonotypes, under half of them owing to an unresolved V gene in the studies checked, with the rest unexplained. The sample profile shows roughly 270,000 clones; approximately 94% of them were found once. The top ten constitute roughly 0.5% of the sample. The material sequenced was peripheral blood, taken 28 days after the second AZD1222 dose. These receptors came from an adult who received the AZD1222 COVID-19 vaccine.

This chain connects TRBV6-5 to TRBJ1-1; no clear D. Deletions cut 6 bases from V and 0 bases from J, with 14 bases between. The CDR3 is made up of 15 amino acids. Germline V gene lookup returns CDR1 MNHEY and CDR2 SVGAGI. CDR3 DNA sequence: TGTGCCAGCAGGGTTAGACACGACCTGAACACTGAAGCTTTCTTT. Protein sequence: CASRVRHDLNTEAFF.

V usage is TRBV7-2 and J usage is TRBJ2-5; tentative D call: TRBD2 (6 bases). V lost 5 bases and J lost 5, with 15 bases in between. The CDR3 length is 14 residues. CDR1 is SGHTA and CDR2 is FQGNSA in the germline V gene. CDR3 in amino acids: CASSLNRGTETQYF. The CDR3 nucleotides are TGTGCCAGCAGCCTAAATCGGGGGACCGAGACCCAGTACTTC.

The chain recombines TRBV3-1 (or the pseudogene TRBV3-2) with TRBJ1-6; D unclear. Germline assignment: CDR1 LGHDT and CDR2 YNNKEL (reference sequence). CDR3 length equals 15 residues. V was trimmed by 4 bases and J by 7 bases, leaving 14 bases between them. CDR3 coding DNA: TGTGCCAGCAGCCTGGACTCACCGAGGAATTCACCCCTCCACTTT. The encoded protein is CASSLDSPRNSPLHF.

The chain has TRBV27 and TRBJ2-3; 9 bases align to TRBD1. This CDR3 has 16 amino acids. Germline-derived CDR1 and CDR2 are MNHEY and SMNVEV (reference sequence). Trimming took 2 bases from V and 1 from J; bases not matched to a gene: 4. Written as DNA, the CDR3 is TGTGCCAGCAGTTTAACAGGGGGCGCGGGCACAGATACGCAGTATTTT. Translation: CASSLTGGAGTDTQYF.

V gene TRBV2 combines with J gene TRBJ1-5; TRBD1 matches 7 bases. The CDR3 extends over 14 amino acids. CDR1 is SNHLY and CDR2 is FYNNEI in the germline V gene. Trimming at V came to 7 bases and at J to 1 base, leaving 4 bases not matched to a gene. DNA of the CDR3: TGTGCCAGCAACGAAGGGGGCAGCAATCAGCCCCAGCATTTT. This translates into CASNEGGSNQPQHF.

This clone was found a few times. The genes are TRBV5-6 and TRBJ1-5, with D uncertain. The germline CDR1 and CDR2 sequences are SGHDT and YYEEEE. V lost 0 bases and J lost 2, with 6 bases in between. The CDR3 covers 14 residues. The CDR3 is CASSLAFGNQPQHF. DNA of the CDR3: TGTGCCAGCAGCTTGGCGTTTGGCAATCAGCCCCAGCATTTT.

The chain links TRBV7-9 to TRBJ2-1; 11 bases match TRBD2. This CDR3 is built from 14 residues. Per the germline V gene, CDR1 is SEHNR and CDR2 is FQNEAQ (reference sequence). The ends lost 3 bases at V and 6 bases at J; junction bases unmatched: 1. CDR3 sequence reads: CASSFGTSGNEQFF. The CDR3 nucleotides are TGTGCCAGCAGCTTTGGGACTAGCGGCAATGAGCAGTTCTTC.

The chain carries TRBV19 and TRBJ2-7, with D uncertain. Trimming removed 3 bases at V and 3 bases at J, with 12 bases between. The CDR3 covers 14 residues. Germline lookup yields CDR1 LNHDA and CDR2 SQIVND (reference sequence). DNA of the CDR3: TGTGCCAGTAGTATCCCCGGACGGAGCTACGAGCAGTACTTC. Residues: CASSIPGRSYEQYF. The variable domain in full, completed from reference TRBV19 and TRBJ2-7, reads DGGITQSPKYLFRKEGQNVTLSCEQNLNHDAMYWYRQDPGQGLRLIYYSQIVNDFQKGDIAEGYSVSREKKESFPLTVTSAQKNPTAFYLCASSIPGRSYEQYFGPGTRLTVT.

The chain recombines TRBV11-3 with TRBJ1-2; D is uncertain. There are 12 residues in the CDR3. V shed 2 bases and J shed 2 bases, with 3 bases lying between them. CDR1 SGHNT and CDR2 YENEEA come from the germline V gene. The CDR3 here is CASSLKNYGYTF. DNA for the CDR3: TGTGCCAGCAGCTTAAAAAACTATGGCTACACCTTC.

V usage is TRBV3-1 (or the pseudogene TRBV3-2) and J usage is TRBJ2-7; 12 bases match TRBD2. V lost 1 base and J lost 9; bases outside the gene matches: 4. Germline V gene sequence: CDR1 LGHDT, CDR2 YNNKEL (reference sequence). The CDR3 runs 14 residues. The CDR3 DNA is TGTGCCAGCAGCCAAGGGACTAGCGGGGAAGGGCAGTACTTC. This sequence encodes CASSQGTSGEGQYF.

CDR3 amino acids: CASSLVPIEAFF. As DNA, the CDR3 is TGTGCCAGCAGTTTAGTGCCTATCGAAGCTTTCTTT. This chain uses TRBV12-3 or TRBV12-4 with TRBJ1-1; D gene uncertain. With 1 base removed from V and 8 bases from J, the gap between germline ends came to 8 bases. CDR3 length: 12 amino acids.

This chain links TRBV7-2 with TRBJ1-1; D call uncertain. The CDR3 loop spans 14 amino acids. Germline CDR1 is SGHTA and CDR2 is FQGNSA. The ends were cut back, 1 base at V and 1 base at J, with 7 bases in the middle. This CDR3 is CASSLELENTEAFF. CDR3 bases: TGTGCCAGCAGCTTAGAGTTGGAGAACACTGAAGCTTTCTTT.

The V call is TRBV4-1, the J call TRBJ2-7; 9 bases agree with TRBD1. The CDR3 length is 15 residues. V lost 2 bases and J lost 5; bases outside the gene matches: 7. Germline V gives CDR1 MGHRA, CDR2 YSYEKL. CDR3 bases: TGCGCCAGCAGCCAACCGACAGGGGGGGTCCACGAGCAGTACTTC. It codes for CASSQPTGGVHEQYF.

This clone was recorded only once. In DNA form, the CDR3 reads TGTGCCACCAGCTCTGAAAAGGGAATGGGCTACACCTTC. This codes for CATSSEKGMGYTF. The V and J genes are TRBV15 and TRBJ1-2, with D unresolved. Between the trimmed V and J ends, which lost 5 bases and 8 bases, there was a span of 15 bases. CDR3 size: 13 residues. Per the germline V gene, CDR1 is LNHNV and CDR2 is YYDKDF (reference sequence).

The chain employs TRBV27 and TRBJ2-2; D possibly corresponds to TRBD2 (6 bases). CDR1 and CDR2 from the germline V gene are MNHEY and SMNVEV (reference sequence). Trimming pared 7 bases from V and 1 base from J, leaving 16 bases between. This CDR3 is 16 amino acids long. CDR3 nucleotide sequence: TGTGCCAGCACCTTCTCCCTAGCGATGAACACCGGGGAGCTGTTTTTT. Amino acid sequence: CASTFSLAMNTGELFF.

The chain has TRBV7-8 and TRBJ2-5, with TRBD1 identical over 7 bases. With 7 bases clipped from V and 5 bases from J, the junction kept 10 bases outside the gene matches. The CDR3 is 14 residues long. CDR1 and CDR2 (germline): SGHVS, FQNEAQ. CDR3 DNA sequence: TGTGCCAGCATCGACAGGGTGGGGGTCGAGACCCAGTACTTC. Translating it yields CASIDRVGVETQYF.

This chain connects TRBV5-1 to TRBJ2-1, with 7 bases matching TRBD2. The CDR3 totals 15 residues. Losses at the gene ends were 0 bases for V and 3 bases for J; bases not matched to a gene: 3. Germline-derived CDR1 and CDR2 are SGHRS and YFSETQ. The CDR3 region is CASSLGGSHYNEQFF. CDR3 nucleotide sequence: TGCGCCAGCAGCTTGGGCGGGAGTCACTACAATGAGCAGTTCTTC.

The chain couples TRBV19 to TRBJ2-7; tentative D call: TRBD1 (6 bases). Looked up from germline, CDR1 is LNHDA and CDR2 is SQIVND (reference sequence). This CDR3 contains 16 residues. Trimming took 5 bases from V and 2 from J, leaving 19 bases between them. CDR3: CASSSTQGRATYEQYF. The CDR3 DNA is TGTGCCAGTAGTTCAACACAGGGTAGGGCCACCTACGAGCAGTACTTC.

The V gene is TRBV24-1, the J gene TRBJ2-3; a possible D gene is TRBD2 (5 bases). Germline lookup yields CDR1 KGHDR and CDR2 SFDVKD. Between the trimmed V and J ends, which lost 3 bases and 5 bases, there was a span of 11 bases. The CDR3 is 14 amino acids. The CDR3 here is CATSDLDAGDTQYF. CDR3 in DNA: TGTGCCACCAGTGATCTTGACGCGGGAGATACGCAGTATTTT.

V and J are TRBV6-2 or TRBV6-3 and TRBJ2-6; D not resolved. This CDR3 region has 14 residues. Germline lookup yields CDR1 MNHEY and CDR2 SVGEGT. The V gene lost 5 bases and the J gene lost 0 bases, with 5 bases spanning the gap. CDR3 nucleotide sequence: TGTGCCAGCAGTCATAACTCTGGGGCCAACGTCCTGACTTTC. Translating it yields CASSHNSGANVLTF.

The CDR3: CASSLPGRTYNEQFF. CDR3 nucleotides: TGTGCCAGCAGCCTACCAGGGCGGACCTACAATGAGCAGTTCTTC. This rearrangement joins TRBV11-1 to TRBJ2-1, with TRBD1 as a possible D gene (5 bases). This CDR3 is built from 15 residues. The germline CDR1 and CDR2 sequences are SGHAT and FQDESV (reference sequence). The V end lost 5 bases, the J end lost 2 bases, and 13 bases lay between the germline ends.

V and J are TRBV4-3 and TRBJ1-6, with D maybe TRBD1 (5 bases). Trimming took 2 bases from V and 7 from J, leaving 21 bases between them. Germline CDR1 and CDR2: LGHNA and YSLEER. The CDR3 runs 18 residues. CDR3 bases: TGCGCCAGCAGCCAATCTCAGGGCCGATTCGGATCAAATTCACCCCTCCACTTT. Its translation is CASSQSQGRFGSNSPLHF.

The rearrangement uses TRBV6-4 and TRBJ2-2, with 9 positions matching TRBD2. The CDR3 covers 20 residues. V shed 9 bases, J shed 1 base, and the junction held 21 bases outside the gene matches. Looked up from germline, CDR1 is MRHNA and CDR2 is SNTAGT. CDR3 residues: CARHRSLGKAGGMNTGELFF. CDR3 nucleotide sequence: TGTGCCAGGCATAGGAGTCTAGGAAAGGCGGGAGGGATGAACACCGGGGAGCTGTTTTTT.

The chain joins TRBV18 to TRBJ1-3; 10 bases fit TRBD1. Germline V CDR1 and CDR2: KGHSH, LQKENI. V shed 3 bases, J shed 0 bases, and the junction held 8 bases outside the gene matches. CDR3 length: 18 residues. The CDR3 loop is CASSPSRDRGLSGNTIYF. The CDR3 DNA is TGTGCCAGCTCACCCTCCCGGGACAGGGGTCTCTCTGGAAACACCATATATTTT.

The chain links TRBV10-3 to TRBJ2-3, with D possibly being TRBD1 (5 bases). V was shortened by 0 bases and J by 1 base, with 8 bases between the two germline ends. This CDR3 has 15 residues. Germline CDR1 and CDR2: ENHRY and SYGVKD. The CDR3 here is CAISESKQGTDTQYF. CDR3 coding DNA: TGTGCCATCAGTGAGTCAAAACAGGGCACAGATACGCAGTATTTT.

The chain employs TRBV5-4 and TRBJ2-3; 9 nucleotides match TRBD2. The J segment lost 1 base and the V segment lost 6 bases, leaving 15 bases of the junction unmatched. Looked up from germline, CDR1 is SGHNT and CDR2 is YYREEE (reference sequence). The length of the CDR3 is 18 residues. The CDR3 region has the DNA TGTGCCAGCATCAACCTAGGAGGAGCGGGGGGCCGCACAGATACGCAGTATTTT. Translated: CASINLGGAGGRTDTQYF.

This clone has only one observation. The chain combines TRBV4-1 with TRBJ1-4; D remains unclear. This CDR3 is 14 amino acids long. V was cut by 1 base and J by 5 bases, with 8 bases left in between. The germline CDR1 and CDR2 sequences are MGHRA and YSYEKL. The CDR3 coding sequence is TGCGCCAGCAGCCAAGTTTCTCTCAATGAAAAACTGTTTTTT. This translates into CASSQVSLNEKLFF.